The 21 T cell receptor beta chains in this list originate from one sample, sequenced in a study of T-cell reconstitution after alpha-beta-depleted transplantation in children. Unique molecular identifiers were used to barcode this TCRbeta library. TCRdb re-derived calls from the PCR reads in MiXCR, one entry per CDR3 protein. This repertoire shows 450,000 to 600,000 distinct CDR3 sequences, around 19% found once; its top ten account for less than 4%. The source material was PBMCs from the stem cell graft donor, sampled from the stem cell graft. Every receptor here comes from a human donor who donated a stem cell graft to a child with acute lymphoblastic leukemia.

This clonotype was found a few times. The gene calls are TRBV28 and TRBJ2-1, with 8 positions matching TRBD2. The ends lost 6 bases at V and 5 bases at J; junction bases unmatched: 9. Germline V lookup: CDR1 MDHEN, CDR2 SYDVKM. This CDR3 has 15 residues. CDR3 residues: CASSRGLAEDNEQFF. Written as DNA, the CDR3 is TGTGCCAGCAGCCGAGGACTAGCAGAGGACAATGAGCAGTTCTTC.

This clonotype was detected only a few times. The chain uses TRBV20-1 and TRBJ2-7; 7 bases match TRBD2. Germline assignment: CDR1 DFQATT and CDR2 SNEGSKA (reference sequence). Trimming took 3 bases from V and 5 from J; bases not matched to a gene: 16. This CDR3 spans 16 amino acids. CDR3 DNA: TGCAGTGCTAGTGAGTCCGGGACTAAGAGGCAAAACGAGCAGTACTTC. Translating gives CSASESGTKRQNEQYF.

The chain recombines TRBV12-5 with TRBJ2-1, with D unresolved. The CDR3 covers 12 residues. Per the germline V gene, CDR1 is LGHNT and CDR2 is FRNRAP. Trimming removed 0 bases from V and 6 bases from J, with 3 bases in between. The CDR3 DNA reads as TGTGCTAGTGGTTTGGTAGGCAATGAGCAGTTCTTC. Translation gives CASGLVGNEQFF.

This clonotype occurred a few times. This chain uses TRBV7-9 with TRBJ2-7; 8 bases are a match to TRBD2. Germline values: CDR1 SEHNR, CDR2 FQNEAQ (reference sequence). V dropped 4 bases and J dropped 4; count of bases not matched to a gene: 12. This CDR3 is built from 16 residues. In DNA, the CDR3 is TGTGCCAGCAGCTCCACGGGGGGGCGGGAGGTATACGAGCAGTACTTC. Its protein is CASSSTGGREVYEQYF.

This chain links TRBV27 with TRBJ2-3; no definite D call. CDR3 length equals 15 residues. Germline CDR1 is MNHEY and CDR2 is SMNVEV (reference sequence). V gave up 2 bases and J gave up 5 bases, with 14 bases separating them. CDR3: CASSLRLWLRDTQYF. The CDR3 DNA reads TGTGCCAGCAGTTTACGGCTATGGCTCAGAGATACGCAGTATTTT.

The gene calls are TRBV7-3 and TRBJ2-1, with TRBD2 identical over 7 bases. CDR1 and CDR2 (germline): SGHTA, FQGTGA. This CDR3 comprises 16 residues. V trimming: 5 bases; J trimming: 5 bases; junction bases outside the gene matches: 12. The CDR3 bases are TGTGCCAGCAGCCCCCGGCGGGGGACCGCCGACAATGAGCAGTTCTTC. This codes for CASSPRRGTADNEQFF. Looking up the rest from reference TRBV7-3 and TRBJ2-1 gives the full variable domain: GAGVSQTPSNKVTEKGKYVELRCDPISGHTALYWYRQSLGQGPEFLIYFQGTGAADDSGLPNDRFFAVRPEGSVSTLKIQRTERGDSAVYLCASSPRRGTADNEQFFGPGTRLTVL.

This rearrangement joins TRBV6-1 to TRBJ1-1; D is unresolved. Trimming removed 1 base at V and 5 bases at J, with 14 bases between. The CDR3 consists of 15 residues. The germline V gene encodes CDR1 MNHNS and CDR2 SASEGT. The CDR3 DNA reads as TGTGCCAGCAGTGAAGATAGCGGCAGCGGAACTGAAGCTTTCTTT. Translating gives CASSEDSGSGTEAFF.

This chain uses TRBV18 with TRBJ2-1, with 7 bases aligning to TRBD2. Germline V gene data show CDR1 as KGHSH and CDR2 as LQKENI. The trim removed 8 bases at V and 4 bases at J, leaving 8 bases unmatched. The CDR3 is 14 residues long. The CDR3 nucleotides read TGTGCCAGCCAGCGGGACCCCCTTTACAATGAGCAGTTCTTC. Translation: CASQRDPLYNEQFF.

The J gene is TRBJ2-1, the V gene TRBV29-1; 7 nucleotides match TRBD2. J was trimmed by 0 bases and V by 6 bases; bases with no gene match: 5. Looked up from germline, CDR1 is SQVTM and CDR2 is ANQGSEA. The length of the CDR3 is 14 residues. CDR3 residues: CSVLERDSYNEQFF. For the CDR3, the DNA is TGCAGCGTCCTTGAGCGGGACTCCTACAATGAGCAGTTCTTC.

This clonotype has more than one count but fewer than ten. This rearrangement joins TRBV10-3 to TRBJ1-5; D not certain. Germline-derived CDR1 and CDR2 are ENHRY and SYGVKD. The CDR3 has 16 residues. V was pared by 0 bases and J by 2 bases, with 11 bases between. CDR3 region: CAISESPGLGNQPQHF. The CDR3 region has the DNA TGTGCCATCAGTGAGTCGCCGGGTTTGGGCAATCAGCCCCAGCATTTT.

A few counts support this clonotype. The chain combines TRBV7-9 with TRBJ2-6, with unresolved D. The length of the CDR3 is 14 residues. CDR1 and CDR2 from the germline V gene are SEHNR and FQNEAQ (reference sequence). V was cut by 5 bases and J by 5 bases, with 10 bases left in between. CDR3: CASSLGSRANVLTF. The CDR3, as DNA: TGTGCCAGCAGCCTAGGGTCTAGGGCCAACGTCCTGACTTTC.

This chain joins TRBV6-1 and TRBJ2-2, with D unclear. Trimming removed 5 bases at V and 8 bases at J, with 9 bases between. The CDR3 spans 12 residues. The V gene's germline CDR1 is MNHNS and CDR2 SASEGT. The CDR3 protein is CASSTWVGELFF. CDR3 sequence (DNA): TGTGCCAGCAGTACCTGGGTGGGGGAGCTGTTTTTT.

This clonotype was detected a few times. This chain uses TRBV12-3 or TRBV12-4 with TRBJ2-7; TRBD2 agrees at 12 bases. With 5 bases clipped from V and 5 bases from J, the junction kept 4 bases outside the gene matches. There are 14 residues in the CDR3. In DNA form, the CDR3 reads TGTGCCAGCAGTCCACTAGCGGGAGGTCACGAGCAGTACTTC. Translating gives CASSPLAGGHEQYF.

The chain employs TRBV5-1 and TRBJ2-6; D uncertain. This CDR3 is built from 16 residues. The V gene lost 2 bases and the J gene lost 0 bases, with 9 bases spanning the gap. Per germline, CDR1 SGHRS and CDR2 YFSETQ. The CDR3 sequence: CASSLERPSGANVLTF. The CDR3 nucleotides are TGCGCCAGCAGCTTAGAGCGACCCTCTGGGGCCAACGTCCTGACTTTC.

The rearrangement links TRBV4-1 to TRBJ2-1; 14 bases are shared with TRBD2. The V segment lost 4 bases and the J segment 0 bases; nucleotides outside the gene matches: 8. Germline CDR1 is MGHRA and CDR2 is YSYEKL. The CDR3 is made up of 19 amino acids. The CDR3 here is CASSRGLAGGYSSYNEQFF. CDR3 DNA: TGCGCCAGCAGCCGCGGACTAGCGGGAGGCTACAGCTCCTACAATGAGCAGTTCTTC.

The table lists this clonotype with a few counts. CDR3 sequence: CASSQGWGGVDEQYF. The CDR3 DNA is TGCGCCAGCAGCCAAGGATGGGGAGGCGTCGACGAGCAGTACTTC. V usage is TRBV4-1 and J usage is TRBJ2-7; D is perhaps TRBD2 (6 bases). This CDR3 is built from 15 residues. CDR1 is MGHRA and CDR2 is YSYEKL in the germline V gene. Trimming left V 1 base short and J 5 bases short, with 15 bases between.

V gene TRBV30 combines with J gene TRBJ1-5, with D hard to call. CDR1 is GTSNPN, CDR2 SVGIG, per germline (reference sequence). The CDR3 has 14 amino acids. Trimming pared 1 base from V and 4 bases from J, leaving 11 bases between. Here the CDR3 DNA reads TGTGCCTGGAGTGGTGGCGGACTTAATCAGCCCCAGCATTTT. Protein product: CAWSGGGLNQPQHF.

V and J are TRBV12-3 or TRBV12-4 and TRBJ1-1, with 7 positions matching TRBD1. Trimming cost V 5 bases and J 2 bases; bases outside gene matches: 8. CDR3 length: 15 residues. The CDR3 reads CASSPWTGDNTEAFF. DNA of the CDR3: TGTGCCAGCAGTCCTTGGACAGGTGACAACACTGAAGCTTTCTTT.

In its sample, this clonotype was seen once. This rearrangement joins TRBV12-3 or TRBV12-4 to TRBJ2-7; 9 nucleotides match TRBD2. The CDR3 is made up of 21 amino acids. V trimming: 1 base; J trimming: 0 bases; junction bases outside the gene matches: 19. The CDR3 DNA follows: TGTGCCAGCAGTTTAGTTGTGTACTCCGAGACTAGCGGCTTCAGCTCCTACGAGCAGTACTTC. Its translation: CASSLVVYSETSGFSSYEQYF.

V and J are TRBV4-1 and TRBJ2-3; 10 nucleotides match TRBD2. In germline, CDR1 is MGHRA, CDR2 YSYEKL. Trimming cost V 5 bases and J 1 base; bases outside gene matches: 6. CDR3 size: 16 residues. DNA for the CDR3: TGCGCCAGCAGCGCCCTAGCGGGAGCGGGCACAGATACGCAGTATTTT. This sequence encodes CASSALAGAGTDTQYF.

This clonotype was counted a few times. The CDR3 DNA sequence: TGTGCCAGCAGCCCCCAAGGCGGAGGAAACTATGGCTACACCTTC. It is translated as CASSPQGGGNYGYTF. This chain links TRBV7-3 with TRBJ1-2; D call uncertain. The CDR3 has 15 residues. In germline, CDR1 is SGHTA, CDR2 FQGTGA. V was cut by 5 bases and J by 2 bases, with 15 bases left in between.